This is a list of T cell receptor beta chains from one sample in a study of shared clonotypes between healthy human individuals. Produced via immunoSEQ multiplex PCR; TCRdb's table is partial and in-frame only. The profile shows some 2,000,000 clones, approximately 94% of them singletons. The sequenced material came from naive CD4+ T cells sorted from blood. These receptors all come from a man between 18 and 29 years old in good health. CDR3s include the opening cysteine and the closing phenylalanine or tryptophan. The D gene is left open where the match is weak. Where a row states a size, it is once, few, many or the class of an expanded clone; other rows omit it.

V gene: TRBV30
D gene: TRBD1
J gene: TRBJ1-3
clone size: once
CDR3 DNA: TGTGCCAGAAGGACAGGGGGAAACACCATATATTTT
CDR3 protein: CARRTGGNTIYF

V gene: TRBV5-3
D gene: TRBD1
J gene: TRBJ2-1
clone size: NA
CDR3 DNA: TGTGCCAGAAGTCACCGGGACAGCTCCTACAATGAGCAGTTCTTC
CDR3 protein: CARSHRDSSYNEQFF

V gene: TRBV10-3
D gene: NA
J gene: TRBJ2-7
clone size: NA
CDR3 DNA: TGTGCCATCAGTGAGCTTGGACAGATTGACCACGAGCAGTACTTC
CDR3 protein: CAISELGQIDHEQYF

V gene: TRBV7-2
D gene: TRBD2
J gene: TRBJ2-2
clone size: few
CDR3 DNA: TGTGCCAGCAGCATGGGACTAGCGGGAACCGGGGAGCTGTTTTTT
CDR3 protein: CASSMGLAGTGELFF

V gene: TRBV5-1
D gene: NA
J gene: TRBJ2-6
clone size: once
CDR3 DNA: TGCGCCAGCAGCGCCGGGACATGGCCCCCTGGGGCCAACGTCCTGACTTTC
CDR3 protein: CASSAGTWPPGANVLTF

V gene: TRBV25-1
D gene: NA
J gene: TRBJ2-6
clone size: NA
CDR3 DNA: TGTGCCAGCAGTGAAATGAGGGCTGGGGCCAACGTCCTGACTTTC
CDR3 protein: CASSEMRAGANVLTF

V gene: TRBV27
D gene: NA
J gene: TRBJ2-7
clone size: NA
CDR3 DNA: TGTGCCAGCAGTTTATCGTGGGACAACAGCTACGAGCAGTACTTC
CDR3 protein: CASSLSWDNSYEQYF

V gene: TRBV4-3
D gene: TRBD2
J gene: TRBJ2-2
clone size: NA
CDR3 DNA: TGCGCCAGCAGCCAACAGCGGGAGGCTGGGGAGCTGTTTTTT
CDR3 protein: CASSQQREAGELFF

V gene: TRBV29-1
D gene: TRBD1
J gene: TRBJ2-3
clone size: NA
CDR3 DNA: TGCAGCGTTGAAGGAAGAGGGACAGGGAGGTATCCAGATACGCAGTATTTT
CDR3 protein: CSVEGRGTGRYPDTQYF

V gene: TRBV10-3
D gene: NA
J gene: TRBJ1-6
clone size: NA
CDR3 DNA: TGTGCCATCGCTTGGGCGCTAGATTCACCCCTCCACTTT
CDR3 protein: CAIAWALDSPLHF

V gene: TRBV11-2
D gene: NA
J gene: TRBJ1-1
clone size: NA
CDR3 DNA: TGTGCCAGCAGCCAGGACCCCTACACTGAAGCTTTCTTT
CDR3 protein: CASSQDPYTEAFF

V gene: TRBV28
D gene: NA
J gene: TRBJ1-1
clone size: once
CDR3 DNA: TGTGCCACAGAGGGGGAGAACACTGAAGCTTTCTTT
CDR3 protein: CATEGENTEAFF

V gene: TRBV9
D gene: NA
J gene: TRBJ1-2
clone size: NA
CDR3 DNA: TGTGCCAGCAGCGTAGTCGTGGCAGACTATGGCTACACCTTC
CDR3 protein: CASSVVVADYGYTF

V gene: TRBV6-5
D gene: NA
J gene: TRBJ1-2
clone size: NA
CDR3 DNA: TGTGCCAGCAGTTACTCGCGTGGAGGGAACTATGGCTACACCTTC
CDR3 protein: CASSYSRGGNYGYTF

V gene: TRBV6-6
D gene: TRBD1
J gene: TRBJ2-7
clone size: NA
CDR3 DNA: TGTGCCAGCAATACCGGGACAGGTCGTTACGAGCAGTACTTC
CDR3 protein: CASNTGTGRYEQYF

V gene: TRBV18
D gene: NA
J gene: TRBJ1-4
clone size: NA
CDR3 DNA: TGTGCCAGCTCACCCGGTCCAGGGTTTCGTGAAAAACTGTTTTTT
CDR3 protein: CASSPGPGFREKLFF

V gene: TRBV5-1
D gene: NA
J gene: TRBJ1-3
clone size: NA
CDR3 DNA: TGCGCCAGCAGCTTGACCCCCGCAGGGACTGGAAACACCATATATTTT
CDR3 protein: CASSLTPAGTGNTIYF

V gene: TRBV2
D gene: NA
J gene: TRBJ1-6
clone size: NA
CDR3 DNA: TGCACTGGGCAGGGCTCCTATAATTCACCCCTCCACTTT
CDR3 protein: CTGQGSYNSPLHF

V gene: TRBV5-1
D gene: NA
J gene: TRBJ2-7
clone size: NA
CDR3 DNA: TGCGCCAGCAGCTTGGATGGGGATGGGTACGAGCAGTACTTC
CDR3 protein: CASSLDGDGYEQYF

V gene: TRBV11-2
D gene: NA
J gene: TRBJ2-2
clone size: NA
CDR3 DNA: TGTGCCAGCATCTCACAACGAGCGGGCGCCACCGGGGAGCTGTTTTTT
CDR3 protein: CASISQRAGATGELFF

V gene: TRBV18
D gene: TRBD1
J gene: TRBJ1-3
clone size: NA
CDR3 DNA: TGTGCCAGCTCCGGGACAGGGGAGAGAAACACCATATATTTT
CDR3 protein: CASSGTGERNTIYF

V gene: TRBV9
D gene: NA
J gene: TRBJ2-7
clone size: once
CDR3 DNA: TGTGCCAGCAGCGGAGACTGGTCCACCGAGCAGTACTTC
CDR3 protein: CASSGDWSTEQYF